This T cell receptor beta chain was captured in a study of CD8 T cell repertoires and HIV-1 epitope variants. For the study at large: Twenty-five autologous and known Gag and Nef epitope variant peptides each stimulated T cells separately. An approximately 10-day culture received IL-2, IL-7 and IL-15 on days 3 and 7.

Method: immunoSEQ multiplex PCR; TCRdb's copy keeps in-frame clones and lacks some. The table records several thousand clones, about 60% of them present only once. As concerns this clone: What it binds is not known.

CDR1 and CDR2 (germline): SEHNR, FQNEAQ (reference sequence). This CDR3 contains 15 residues. The V gene end was trimmed by 6 bases and the J gene end by 5 bases; junction bases not matched to a gene: 12. The sample consisted of cultured CD8+ T cells derived from PBMCs. This chain connects TRBV7-9 to TRBJ2-7, with 8 positions matching TRBD1. The sequence derives from a male donor with HIV. The CDR3: CASRSFQGALDEQYF. As DNA, the CDR3 is TGTGCCAGCAGATCGTTCCAGGGGGCCCTGGACGAGCAGTACTTC. Full variable domain (outside the CDR3, taken from reference TRBV7-9 and TRBJ2-7): DTGVSQNPRHKITKRGQNVTFRCDPISEHNRLYWYRQTLGQGPEFLTYFQNEAQLEKSRLLSDRFSAERPKGSFSTLEIQRTEQGDSAMYLCASRSFQGALDEQYFGPGTRLTVT.